This passage covers 12 T cell receptor beta chains from one sample sequenced in a study of monozygotic twins with inflammatory bowel disease. TCRdb re-called the 5' RACE reads and shows each CDR3 protein once, DNA omitted. The sample totals roughly 200,000 distinct CDR3 sequences. The sequenced sample was blood. The receptors stem from a human donor with ulcerative colitis or Crohn's disease, or a healthy co-twin of an affected twin (not recorded which).

The V gene is TRBV15, the J gene TRBJ2-7; TCRdb's D call, TRBD1, is unchecked because there is no DNA. The CDR3 is 16 amino acids. Germline loops: CDR1 LNHNV, CDR2 YYDKDF (reference sequence). CDR3 residues: CATSRDLGTGIYEQYF.

The chain combines TRBV20-1 with TRBJ2-3; TCRdb returns TRBD2, unconfirmable since there is no DNA. This CDR3 comprises 13 residues. The germline CDR1 and CDR2 sequences are DFQATT and SNEGSKA (reference sequence). The CDR3 region is CSVSGGGVDTQYF.

The V and J genes are TRBV12-3 or TRBV12-4 and TRBJ2-1; TCRdb's assignment of TRBD2 cannot be checked, as there is no DNA. The CDR3 runs 13 residues. CDR3 residues: CASNPTRDREQFF.

V is TRBV11-2 and J is TRBJ2-2; TCRdb lists TRBD1, though no DNA is available to test this call. Germline assignment: CDR1 SGHAT and CDR2 FQNNGV. The CDR3 extends over 16 amino acids. CDR3: CASSLARGWNTGELFF.

V gene TRBV12-3 or TRBV12-4 combines with J gene TRBJ2-3; TCRdb selects TRBD2, and the lack of DNA leaves this call unchecked. The CDR3 spans 16 residues. CDR3 amino acids: CASSLALAGSTDTQYF.

CDR3 sequence: CASSTGQGATETQYF. The chain has TRBV3-1 and TRBJ2-5; the TCRdb D gene call, TRBD1, has no DNA to confirm it. This CDR3 region has 15 residues. CDR1 is LGHDT and CDR2 is YNNKEL in the germline V gene (reference sequence).

The V call is TRBV20-1, the J call TRBJ2-1; with no DNA, the TCRdb D assignment of TRBD2 cannot be verified. Germline-derived CDR1 and CDR2 are DFQATT and SNEGSKA (reference sequence). The CDR3 extends over 15 amino acids. This CDR3 reads CSASGLAPLGDEQFF.

The chain combines TRBV20-1 with TRBJ2-1; TCRdb selects TRBD2, and the lack of DNA leaves this call unchecked. The germline CDR1 and CDR2 sequences are DFQATT and SNEGSKA (reference sequence). This CDR3 is 16 amino acids long. This chain's CDR3 is CSARAPLGRGNNEQFF.

The chain employs TRBV12-3 or TRBV12-4 and TRBJ2-7; TCRdb proposes TRBD2, but this gene call is untestable without DNA. This CDR3 region has 14 residues. CDR3: CASSFGKGGNEQYF.

The V call is TRBV3-1, the J call TRBJ2-7; TCRdb's D gene call, TRBD2, goes unchecked for lack of DNA. The CDR3 extends over 12 amino acids. CDR1 and CDR2 (germline): LGHDT, YNNKEL (reference sequence). The CDR3 loop reads CASSQDRGKEYF.

The chain combines TRBV5-5 with TRBJ1-5. The germline gives CDR1 SGHKS, CDR2 YYEKEE (reference sequence). The CDR3 covers 12 residues. CDR3 residues: CASSLDRQPQHF.

This sequence joins TRBV5-1 and TRBJ2-5. Germline V gene data show CDR1 as SGHRS and CDR2 as YFSETQ. The CDR3 loop spans 15 amino acids. This CDR3 is CASSYRPGNQETQYF.